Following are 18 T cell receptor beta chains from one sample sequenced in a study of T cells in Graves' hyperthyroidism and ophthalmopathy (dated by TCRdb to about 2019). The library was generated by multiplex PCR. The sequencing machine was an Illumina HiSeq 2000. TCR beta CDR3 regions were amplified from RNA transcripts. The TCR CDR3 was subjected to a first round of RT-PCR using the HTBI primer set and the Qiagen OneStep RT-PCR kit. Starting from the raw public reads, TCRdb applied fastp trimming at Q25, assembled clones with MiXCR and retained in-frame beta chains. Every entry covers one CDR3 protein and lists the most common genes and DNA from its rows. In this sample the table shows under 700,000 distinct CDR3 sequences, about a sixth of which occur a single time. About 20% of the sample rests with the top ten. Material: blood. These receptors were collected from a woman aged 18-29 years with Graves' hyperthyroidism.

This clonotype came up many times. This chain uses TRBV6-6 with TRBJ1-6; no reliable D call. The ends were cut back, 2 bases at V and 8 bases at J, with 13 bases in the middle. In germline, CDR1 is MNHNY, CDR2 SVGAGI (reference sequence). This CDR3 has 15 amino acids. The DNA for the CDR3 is TGTGCCAGCAGTTACGGCCCGATAGGGCATTCACCCCTCCACTTT. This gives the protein CASSYGPIGHSPLHF.

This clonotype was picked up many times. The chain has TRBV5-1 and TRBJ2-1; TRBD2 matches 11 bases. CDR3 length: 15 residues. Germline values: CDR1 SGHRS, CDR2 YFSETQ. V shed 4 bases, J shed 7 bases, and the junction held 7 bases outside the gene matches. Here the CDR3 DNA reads TGCGCCAGCAGCATACTAGCGGGAGCCGGGAATGAGCAGTTCTTC. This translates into CASSILAGAGNEQFF.

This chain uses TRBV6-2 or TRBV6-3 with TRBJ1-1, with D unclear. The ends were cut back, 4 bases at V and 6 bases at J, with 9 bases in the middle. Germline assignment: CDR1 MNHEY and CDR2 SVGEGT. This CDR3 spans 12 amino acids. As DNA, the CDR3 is TGTGCCAGCAGTTCGGCCGGGGCTGAAGCTTTCTTT. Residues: CASSSAGAEAFF.

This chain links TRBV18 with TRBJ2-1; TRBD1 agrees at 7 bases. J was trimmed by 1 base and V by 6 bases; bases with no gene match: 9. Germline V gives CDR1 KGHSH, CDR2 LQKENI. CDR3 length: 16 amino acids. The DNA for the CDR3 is TGTGCCAGCTCGCTTAACCGGGACAGATCCTACAATGAGCAGTTCTTC. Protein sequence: CASSLNRDRSYNEQFF. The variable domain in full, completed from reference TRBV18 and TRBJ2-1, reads NAGVMQNPRHLVRRRGQEARLRCSPMKGHSHVYWYRQLPEEGLKFMVYLQKENIIDESGMPKERFSAEFPKEGPSILRIQQVVRGDSAAYFCASSLNRDRSYNEQFFGPGTRLTVL.

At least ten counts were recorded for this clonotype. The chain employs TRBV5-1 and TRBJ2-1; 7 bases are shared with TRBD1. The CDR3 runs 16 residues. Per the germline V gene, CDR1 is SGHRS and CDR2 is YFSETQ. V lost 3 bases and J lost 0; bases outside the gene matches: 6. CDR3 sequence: CASSSGQPTSYNEQFF. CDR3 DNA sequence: TGCGCCAGCAGCTCGGGACAGCCGACCTCCTACAATGAGCAGTTCTTC.

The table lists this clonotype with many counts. The CDR3 loop reads CASSLGLNYNEQFF. The CDR3 DNA reads as TGCGCCAGCAGCTTAGGACTTAACTACAATGAGCAGTTCTTC. The chain carries TRBV5-1 and TRBJ2-1, with TRBD2 as a possible D gene (5 bases). The CDR3 is 14 amino acids. CDR1 SGHRS and CDR2 YFSETQ come from the germline V gene. V dropped 2 bases and J dropped 3 bases, with 9 bases sitting between them. Full variable domain (outside the CDR3, taken from reference TRBV5-1 and TRBJ2-1): KAGVTQTPRYLIKTRGQQVTLSCSPISGHRSVSWYQQTPGQGLQFLFEYFSETQRNKGNFPGRFSGRQFSNSRSEMNVSTLELGDSALYLCASSLGLNYNEQFFGPGTRLTVL.

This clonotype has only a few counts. The CDR3 DNA reads as TGTGCCAGCAGCCAAGGGGGCGGGAGCTACGAGCAGTACTTC. Its translation: CASSQGGGSYEQYF. The chain couples TRBV12-3 or TRBV12-4 to TRBJ2-7; TRBD1 or TRBD2 may be the D gene (7 bases each). Trimming stripped 6 bases from V and 3 bases from J, with 15 bases between. This CDR3 has 14 residues.

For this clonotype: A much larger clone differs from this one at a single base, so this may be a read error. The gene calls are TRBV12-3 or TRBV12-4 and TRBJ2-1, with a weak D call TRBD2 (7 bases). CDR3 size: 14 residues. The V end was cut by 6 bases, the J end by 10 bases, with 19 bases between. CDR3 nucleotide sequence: TGTGCCAGCAGACGAGCGGGACAAGACTACGAGCAGTTCTTC. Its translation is CASRRAGQDYEQFF.

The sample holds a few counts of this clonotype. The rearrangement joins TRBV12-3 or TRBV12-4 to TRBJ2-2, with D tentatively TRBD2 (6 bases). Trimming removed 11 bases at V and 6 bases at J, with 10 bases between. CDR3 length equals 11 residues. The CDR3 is CAGGGAGELFF. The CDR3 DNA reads TGTGCCGGAGGCGGGGCCGGGGAGCTGTTTTTT.

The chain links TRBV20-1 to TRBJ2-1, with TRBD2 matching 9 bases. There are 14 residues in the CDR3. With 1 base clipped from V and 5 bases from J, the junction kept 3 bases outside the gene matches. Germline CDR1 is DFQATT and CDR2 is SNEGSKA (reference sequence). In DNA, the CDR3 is TGCAGTGCTAGAGTGGCTAGCGGGGACAATGAGCAGTTCTTC. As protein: CSARVASGDNEQFF.

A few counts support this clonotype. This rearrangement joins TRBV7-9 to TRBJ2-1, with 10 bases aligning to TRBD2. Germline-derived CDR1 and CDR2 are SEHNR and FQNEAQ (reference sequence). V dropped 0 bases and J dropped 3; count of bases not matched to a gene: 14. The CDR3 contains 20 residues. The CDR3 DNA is TGTGCCAGCAGCTTAGCGCACCTATTCAATAGCGGGAGGTTCTACAATGAGCAGTTCTTC. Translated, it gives CASSLAHLFNSGRFYNEQFF.

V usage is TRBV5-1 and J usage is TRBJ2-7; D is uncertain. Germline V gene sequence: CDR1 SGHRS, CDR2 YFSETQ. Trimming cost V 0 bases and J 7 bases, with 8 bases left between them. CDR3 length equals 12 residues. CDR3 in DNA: TGCGCCAGCAGCTTGGATTGGGAAGAGCAGTACTTC. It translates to CASSLDWEEQYF.

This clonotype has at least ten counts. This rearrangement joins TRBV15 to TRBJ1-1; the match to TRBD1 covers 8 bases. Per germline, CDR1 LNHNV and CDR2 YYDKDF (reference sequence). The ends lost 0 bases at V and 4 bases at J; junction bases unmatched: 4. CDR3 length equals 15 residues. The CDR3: CATSRDTDRATEAFF. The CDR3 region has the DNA TGTGCCACCAGCAGAGATACGGACAGGGCCACTGAAGCTTTCTTT. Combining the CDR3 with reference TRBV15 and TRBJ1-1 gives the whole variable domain DAMVIQNPRYQVTQFGKPVTLSCSQTLNHNVMYWYQQKSSQAPKLLFHYYDKDFNNEADTPDNFQSRRPNTSFCFLDIRSPGLGDTAMYLCATSRDTDRATEAFFGQGTRLTVV.

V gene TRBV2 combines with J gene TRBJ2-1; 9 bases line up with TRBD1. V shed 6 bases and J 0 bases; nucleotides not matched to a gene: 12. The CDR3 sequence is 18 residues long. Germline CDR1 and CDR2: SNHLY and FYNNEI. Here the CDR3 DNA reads TGTGCCAGCAGAGCTACCGGGACAGGGCTCAGCTCCTACAATGAGCAGTTCTTC. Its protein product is CASRATGTGLSSYNEQFF. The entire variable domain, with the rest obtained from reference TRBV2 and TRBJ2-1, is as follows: EPEVTQTPSHQVTQMGQEVILRCVPISNHLYFYWYRQILGQKVEFLVSFYNNEISEKSEIFDDQFSVERPDGSNFTLKIRSTKLEDSAMYFCASRATGTGLSSYNEQFFGPGTRLTVL.

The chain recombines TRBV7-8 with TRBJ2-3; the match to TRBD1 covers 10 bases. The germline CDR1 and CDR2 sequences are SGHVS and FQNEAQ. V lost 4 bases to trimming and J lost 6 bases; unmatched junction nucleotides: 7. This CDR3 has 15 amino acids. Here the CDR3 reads CASSSRDRGYDTQYF. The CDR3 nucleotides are TGTGCCAGCAGCTCCCGGGACAGGGGATACGATACGCAGTATTTT.

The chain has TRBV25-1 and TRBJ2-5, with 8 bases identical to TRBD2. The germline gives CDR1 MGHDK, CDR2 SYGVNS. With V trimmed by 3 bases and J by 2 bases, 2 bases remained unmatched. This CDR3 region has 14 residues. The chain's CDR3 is CASSDPGGQETQYF. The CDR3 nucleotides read TGTGCCAGCAGTGACCCGGGAGGGCAAGAGACCCAGTACTTC.

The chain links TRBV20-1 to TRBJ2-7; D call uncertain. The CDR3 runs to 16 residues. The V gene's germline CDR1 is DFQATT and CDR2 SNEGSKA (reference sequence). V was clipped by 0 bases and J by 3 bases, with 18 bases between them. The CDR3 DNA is TGCAGTGCTAGAGATCTCCAAGGTATGCCCCGCTACGAGCAGTACTTC. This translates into CSARDLQGMPRYEQYF.

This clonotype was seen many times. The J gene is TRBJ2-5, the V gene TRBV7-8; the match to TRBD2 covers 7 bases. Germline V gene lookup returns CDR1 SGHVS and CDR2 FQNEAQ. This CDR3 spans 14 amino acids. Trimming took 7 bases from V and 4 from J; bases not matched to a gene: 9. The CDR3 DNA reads TGTGCCAGCAAAGGGAGGCGGGGGAGAGAGACCCAGTACTTC. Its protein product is CASKGRRGRETQYF.